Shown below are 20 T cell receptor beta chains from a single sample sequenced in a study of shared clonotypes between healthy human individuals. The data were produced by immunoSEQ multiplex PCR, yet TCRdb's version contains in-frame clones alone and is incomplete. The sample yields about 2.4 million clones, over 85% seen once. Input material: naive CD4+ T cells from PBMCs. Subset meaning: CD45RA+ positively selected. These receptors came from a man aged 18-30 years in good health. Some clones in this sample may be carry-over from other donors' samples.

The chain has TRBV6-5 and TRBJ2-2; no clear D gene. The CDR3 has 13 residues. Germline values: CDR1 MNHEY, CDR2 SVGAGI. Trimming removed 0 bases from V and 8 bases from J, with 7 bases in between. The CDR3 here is CASSYSVAGELFF. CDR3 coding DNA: TGTGCCAGCAGTTACTCCGTTGCGGGGGAGCTGTTTTTT.

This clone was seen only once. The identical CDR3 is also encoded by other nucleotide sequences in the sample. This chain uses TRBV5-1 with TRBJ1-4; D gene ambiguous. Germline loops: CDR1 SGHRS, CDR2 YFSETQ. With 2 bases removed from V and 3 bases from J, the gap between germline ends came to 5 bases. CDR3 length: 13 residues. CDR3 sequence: CASSFSPNEKLFF. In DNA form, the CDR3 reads TGCGCCAGCAGCTTCTCTCCTAATGAAAAACTGTTTTTT.

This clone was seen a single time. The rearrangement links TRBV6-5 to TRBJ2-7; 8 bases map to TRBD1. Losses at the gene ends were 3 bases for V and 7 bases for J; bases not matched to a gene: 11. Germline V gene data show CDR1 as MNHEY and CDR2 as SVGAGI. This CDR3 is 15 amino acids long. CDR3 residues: CASSYSGQGAGEQYF. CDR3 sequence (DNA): TGTGCCAGCAGTTATAGTGGGCAGGGGGCTGGGGAGCAGTACTTC.

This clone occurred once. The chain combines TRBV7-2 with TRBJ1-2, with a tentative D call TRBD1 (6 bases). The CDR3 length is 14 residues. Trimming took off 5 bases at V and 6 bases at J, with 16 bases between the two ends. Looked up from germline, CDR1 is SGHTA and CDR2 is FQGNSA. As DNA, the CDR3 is TGTGCCAGCAGCGCGTTACAGGGTCTGAATGGCTACACCTTC. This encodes CASSALQGLNGYTF.

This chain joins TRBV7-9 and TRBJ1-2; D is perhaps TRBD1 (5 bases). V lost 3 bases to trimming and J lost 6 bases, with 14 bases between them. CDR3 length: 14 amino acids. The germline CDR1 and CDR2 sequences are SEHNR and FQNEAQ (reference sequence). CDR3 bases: TGTGCCAGCAGCTTGCGAGGGGCGGCGGATGGCTACACCTTC. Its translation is CASSLRGAADGYTF.

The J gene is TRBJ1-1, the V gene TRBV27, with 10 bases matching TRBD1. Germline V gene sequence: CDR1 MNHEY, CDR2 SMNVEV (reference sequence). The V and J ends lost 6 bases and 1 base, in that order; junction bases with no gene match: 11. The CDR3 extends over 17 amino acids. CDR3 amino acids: CASRRGTGDRSNTEAFF. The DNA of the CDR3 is TGTGCCAGCAGGAGAGGGACAGGGGATAGGTCGAACACTGAAGCTTTCTTT.

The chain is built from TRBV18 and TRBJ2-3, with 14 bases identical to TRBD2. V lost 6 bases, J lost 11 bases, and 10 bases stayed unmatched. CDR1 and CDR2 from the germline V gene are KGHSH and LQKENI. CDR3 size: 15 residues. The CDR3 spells CASSTRGLAGVMQYF. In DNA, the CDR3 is TGTGCCAGCTCCACCAGGGGACTAGCGGGAGTTATGCAGTATTTT.

The CDR3 bases are TGTGCCAGCAGAGATAATAGGAGGGAGCAGTACTTC. Amino acids: CASRDNRREQYF. The chain employs TRBV6-6 and TRBJ2-7, with TRBD2 as a possible D gene (5 bases). V was clipped by 6 bases and J by 7 bases, with 13 bases between them. CDR3 length equals 12 residues. Germline CDR1 MNHNY, CDR2 SVGAGI (reference sequence).

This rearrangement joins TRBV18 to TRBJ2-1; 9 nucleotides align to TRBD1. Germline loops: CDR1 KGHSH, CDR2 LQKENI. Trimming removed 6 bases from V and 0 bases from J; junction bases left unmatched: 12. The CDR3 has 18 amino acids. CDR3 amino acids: CASSLKQGAITSYNEQFF. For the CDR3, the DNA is TGTGCCAGCTCCCTTAAACAGGGGGCGATTACCTCCTACAATGAGCAGTTCTTC.

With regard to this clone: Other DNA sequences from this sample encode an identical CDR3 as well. CDR3: CASSGGQGPNYGYTF. CDR3 DNA: TGTGCCAGCAGTGGAGGGCAAGGGCCGAACTATGGCTACACCTTC. The chain employs TRBV2 and TRBJ1-2; D unclear. The CDR3 is 15 residues long. Trimming removed 4 bases from V and 2 bases from J, with 14 bases in between. In germline, CDR1 is SNHLY, CDR2 FYNNEI.

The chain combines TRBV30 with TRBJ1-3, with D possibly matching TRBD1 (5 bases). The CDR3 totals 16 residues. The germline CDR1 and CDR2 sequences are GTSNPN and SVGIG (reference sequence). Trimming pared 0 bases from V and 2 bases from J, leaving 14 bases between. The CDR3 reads CAWSVQPGLAGNTIYF. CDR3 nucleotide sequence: TGTGCCTGGAGTGTACAGCCAGGGTTGGCTGGAAACACCATATATTTT.

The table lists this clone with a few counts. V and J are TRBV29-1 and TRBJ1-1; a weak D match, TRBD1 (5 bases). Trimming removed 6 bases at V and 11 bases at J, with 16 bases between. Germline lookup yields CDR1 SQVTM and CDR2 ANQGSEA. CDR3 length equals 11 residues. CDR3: CSVYGQTGAFF. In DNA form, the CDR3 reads TGCAGCGTGTATGGACAAACCGGGGCTTTCTTT.

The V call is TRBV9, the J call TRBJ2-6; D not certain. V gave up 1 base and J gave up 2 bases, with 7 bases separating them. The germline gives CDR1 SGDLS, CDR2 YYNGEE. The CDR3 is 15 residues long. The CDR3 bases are TGTGCCAGCAGCGTACCGTCCGCTGGGGCCAACGTCCTGACTTTC. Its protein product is CASSVPSAGANVLTF.

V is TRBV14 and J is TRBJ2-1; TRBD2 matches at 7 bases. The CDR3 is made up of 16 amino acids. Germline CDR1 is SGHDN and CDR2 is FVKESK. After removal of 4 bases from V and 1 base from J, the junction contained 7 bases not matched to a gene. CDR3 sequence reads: CASSPLTGRSYNEQFF. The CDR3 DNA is TGTGCCAGCAGCCCCCTGACCGGGAGGTCCTACAATGAGCAGTTCTTC.

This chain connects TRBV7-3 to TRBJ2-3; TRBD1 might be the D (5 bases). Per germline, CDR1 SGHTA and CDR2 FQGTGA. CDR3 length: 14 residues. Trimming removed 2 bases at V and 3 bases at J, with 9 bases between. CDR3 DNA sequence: TGTGCCAGCAGCTTATCGCAGGGAACAGATACGCAGTATTTT. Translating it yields CASSLSQGTDTQYF. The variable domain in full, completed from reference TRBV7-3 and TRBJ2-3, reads GAGVSQTPSNKVTEKGKYVELRCDPISGHTALYWYRQSLGQGPEFLIYFQGTGAADDSGLPNDRFFAVRPEGSVSTLKIQRTERGDSAVYLCASSLSQGTDTQYFGPGTRLTVL.

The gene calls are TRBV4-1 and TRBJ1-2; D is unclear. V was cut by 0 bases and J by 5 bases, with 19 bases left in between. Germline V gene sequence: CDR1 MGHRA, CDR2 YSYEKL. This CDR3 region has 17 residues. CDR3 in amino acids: CASSQEEGRWAEYGYTF. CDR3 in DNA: TGCGCCAGCAGCCAAGAGGAGGGTAGGTGGGCCGAGTATGGCTACACCTTC.

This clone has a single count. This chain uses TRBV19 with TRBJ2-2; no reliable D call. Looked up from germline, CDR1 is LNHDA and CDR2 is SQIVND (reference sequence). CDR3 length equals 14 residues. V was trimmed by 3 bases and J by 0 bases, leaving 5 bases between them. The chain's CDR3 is CASSIQANTGELFF. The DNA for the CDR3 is TGTGCCAGTAGTATCCAGGCGAACACCGGGGAGCTGTTTTTT.

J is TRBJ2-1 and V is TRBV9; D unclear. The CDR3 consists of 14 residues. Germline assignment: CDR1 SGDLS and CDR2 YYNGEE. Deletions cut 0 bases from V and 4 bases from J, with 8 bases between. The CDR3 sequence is CASSVGRVYNEQFF. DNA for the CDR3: TGTGCCAGCAGCGTAGGTAGGGTGTACAATGAGCAGTTCTTC. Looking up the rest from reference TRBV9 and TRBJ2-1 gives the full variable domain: DSGVTQTPKHLITATGQRVTLRCSPRSGDLSVYWYQQSLDQGLQFLIQYYNGEERAKGNILERFSAQQFPDLHSELNLSSLELGDSALYFCASSVGRVYNEQFFGPGTRLTVL.

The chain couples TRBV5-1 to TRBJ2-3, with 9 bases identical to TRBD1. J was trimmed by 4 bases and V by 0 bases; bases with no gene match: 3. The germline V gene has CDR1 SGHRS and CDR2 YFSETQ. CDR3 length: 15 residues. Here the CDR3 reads CASSLVQGAADTQYF. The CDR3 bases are TGCGCCAGCAGCTTGGTACAGGGGGCCGCAGATACGCAGTATTTT. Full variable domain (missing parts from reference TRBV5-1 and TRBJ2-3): KAGVTQTPRYLIKTRGQQVTLSCSPISGHRSVSWYQQTPGQGLQFLFEYFSETQRNKGNFPGRFSGRQFSNSRSEMNVSTLELGDSALYLCASSLVQGAADTQYFGPGTRLTVL.

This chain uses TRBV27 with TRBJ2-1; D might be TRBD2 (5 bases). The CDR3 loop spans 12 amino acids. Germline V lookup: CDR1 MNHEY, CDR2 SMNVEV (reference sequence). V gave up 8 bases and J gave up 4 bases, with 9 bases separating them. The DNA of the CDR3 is TGTGCCAGCGGGGAGAATTACAATGAGCAGTTCTTC. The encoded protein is CASGENYNEQFF.